The sequence of this TCR beta chain was determined in a study of blood T cell repertoires in COVID-19. About the study: Sample material is recorded as cDNA or gDNA derived from T cells, B-cell-depleted T cells, or PBMCs.

Under the authors' procedure: Scientists estimated how many nucleated cells there were by amplifying reference gene primers. The assay was immunoSEQ multiplex PCR, and TCRdb's table has in-frame clones only and misses some. The V and J calls and clone size were taken over from that table, and D and trimming were inferred from the DNA. Among 100,000 to 150,000 clones listed, roughly 84% were seen once. Residents of about two dozen US areas, aged about 18 to 95 years, made up the participants. V gave up 4 bases and J gave up 8 bases, with 9 bases separating them. The CDR3 is made up of 12 amino acids. Per germline, CDR1 MNHEY and CDR2 SVGAGI.

The rearrangement uses TRBV6-5 and TRBJ2-1; a weak D match, TRBD2 (5 bases). Input material: PBMCs or T cells enriched from blood (not recorded which). The origin of this receptor is a woman in her thirties who had recovered from COVID-19. The CDR3 reads CASSSLAYEQFF. The CDR3 DNA reads as TGTGCCAGCAGTTCGCTAGCATATGAGCAGTTCTTC.